This T cell receptor (beta chain) was captured by sequencing in a study of beta chain features in type 1 diabetes. Findings and caveats of the study: Using cDNA template may skew counts toward highly expressing activated cells. For patients and controls alike, PCR might favor shorter templates to the same degree.

V lost 4 bases and J 3 bases, leaving 16 bases between the germline ends. There are 16 residues in the CDR3. Per germline, CDR1 MNHEY and CDR2 SVGAGI. The sequenced template was cDNA made from the entire isolated RNA. Generated by immunoSEQ multiplex PCR, the TCRdb table keeps only in-frame clones and is missing some. Of under 800,000 clones in the sample, about a sixth are singletons; the top ten hold 0.07% to 0.095%. Notes on this clone: What it binds is unknown.

This receptor was taken from a man in his late teens or twenties in good health. V gene TRBV6-5 combines with J gene TRBJ1-5; D is perhaps TRBD1 (5 bases). Sequencing was performed on naive CD4+ T cells from blood. The CDR3 spells CASSSSGPNSNQPQHF. In nucleotides, the CDR3 is TGTGCCAGCAGTTCATCGGGACCAAATTCCAATCAGCCCCAGCATTTT.